This is a list of T cell receptor beta chains from one sample in a study of blood T cell repertoires in COVID-19. TCRdb's table, derived via immunoSEQ multiplex PCR, lists solely in-frame clones and lacks some. The sample has about 300,000 clones; under 90% are singletons. The sample was PBMCs or T cells enriched from blood (not recorded which). All receptors derive from a woman younger than 35 who had recovered from COVID-19. Each CDR3 is given with its conserved first and last residue. A D gene is named only where the DNA matches it firmly. Size is stated for part of the rows, as once, few or many counts, or as a class when the clone is expanded.

DNA	CDR3	J	D	V	size
TGTGCCTGGAGTGTAATAGGAGGGGGCCTCTACACCTTC	CAWSVIGGGLYTF	TRBJ1-2	TRBD1	TRBV30	-
TGTGCCTGGGGCGACAGGGAGAACACCGGGGAGCTGTTTTTT	CAWGDRENTGELFF	TRBJ2-2	TRBD1	TRBV30	-
TGCAGCGTTGATCTGGGGGGTGGTCAGCCCCAGCATTTT	CSVDLGGGQPQHF	TRBJ1-5	-	TRBV29-1	-
TGTGCCAGCAGCTTCATAGCGGGGGGGCTGGTGGATACGCAGTATTTT	CASSFIAGGLVDTQYF	TRBJ2-3	TRBD2	TRBV13	-
TGCGCCAGCAGTGTAGGGATAGGAGGCTCCTATAATTCACCCCTCCACTTT	CASSVGIGGSYNSPLHF	TRBJ1-6	-	TRBV10-2	-
TGTGCCAGCAGCTCGGGACAGGGTATATCTGGGGCCAACGTCCTGACTTTC	CASSSGQGISGANVLTF	TRBJ2-6	TRBD1	TRBV7-9	-
TGTGCCAGCAGTGTGACAGGGTGGACTGAAGCTTTCTTT	CASSVTGWTEAFF	TRBJ1-1	TRBD1	TRBV25-1	-
TGTGCCAGTAGTTCTTGGGGGCCGAACACTGAAGCTTTCTTT	CASSSWGPNTEAFF	TRBJ1-1	-	TRBV19	-
TGTGCCAGCAGCCAAGTCGTGGGGGGGCGGCTCCGAGCAGATACGCAGTATTTT	CASSQVVGGRLRADTQYF	TRBJ2-3	-	TRBV4-2	-
TGTGCCAGCACTGACGGGACTAGCGGGGGGTACGAGCAGTACTTC	CASTDGTSGGYEQYF	TRBJ2-7	TRBD2	TRBV28	-
TGTGCCAGCAGCCAAGGGGACAGGGCGTGGGGTGAAAAACTGTTTTTT	CASSQGDRAWGEKLFF	TRBJ1-4	TRBD1	TRBV3-1/TRBV3-2	-
TGCGCCAGCAGCGACTCAGGGAGGTCAAGTGAAAAACTGTTTTTT	CASSDSGRSSEKLFF	TRBJ1-4	-	TRBV5-1	once
TGTGCCAGCAGCGAAGGACTAGCGGGAACTGGGGCCAACGTCCTGACTTTC	CASSEGLAGTGANVLTF	TRBJ2-6	TRBD2	TRBV9	once
TGCAGCGGTGCCGGGACAGCTAACAATGAGCAGTTCTTC	CSGAGTANNEQFF	TRBJ2-1	TRBD1	TRBV29-1	few
TGCGCCAGCAGCTTCCAGGGGGAAATGAACTATGGCTACACCTTC	CASSFQGEMNYGYTF	TRBJ1-2	TRBD1	TRBV5-1	-
TGTGCCAGTAGTATGACGGCGGGGCGGATGTACAATGAGCAGTTCTTC	CASSMTAGRMYNEQFF	TRBJ2-1	-	TRBV19	once
TGTGCCACCAGCAGACGAACCAGCCCGACCCCGGGACCCCTCCACTTT	CATSRRTSPTPGPLHF	TRBJ1-6	-	TRBV15	-